The 31 T cell receptor beta chains presented below share a single source sample, sequenced in a study of blood T cell repertoires in COVID-19. Only in-frame clones appear in the TCRdb table, and some are missing; sequencing was by immunoSEQ multiplex PCR. Of 95,000 to 150,000 clones in the sample, 84% were seen once. Sequenced: PBMCs or T cells enriched from blood (not recorded which). Every receptor here comes from a woman aged 25-40 years who had recovered from COVID-19.

The V call is TRBV25-1, the J call TRBJ1-4; possible D gene TRBD1, 6 bases. Germline CDR1 and CDR2: MGHDK and SYGVNS. The CDR3 spans 13 residues. The germline V and J ends were trimmed by 6 bases and 7 bases, with 12 bases remaining between them. In DNA form, the CDR3 reads TGTGCCAGCAGAGGGGGGGGAAGTGAAAAACTGTTTTTT. Amino acid sequence: CASRGGGSEKLFF.

The chain is built from TRBV6-2 or TRBV6-3 and TRBJ2-7, with 8 bases fitting TRBD2. With 4 bases clipped from V and 2 bases from J, the junction kept 7 bases outside the gene matches. Germline values: CDR1 MNHEY, CDR2 SVGEGT. There are 15 residues in the CDR3. The CDR3 protein is CASSSTSGFTYEQYF. Written as DNA, the CDR3 is TGTGCCAGCAGTTCAACTAGCGGCTTTACCTACGAGCAGTACTTC.

The chain employs TRBV9 and TRBJ2-3, with 9 bases identical to TRBD1. This CDR3 comprises 18 residues. Germline V gene sequence: CDR1 SGDLS, CDR2 YYNGEE. V shed 0 bases and J 3 bases; nucleotides not matched to a gene: 11. In DNA, the CDR3 is TGTGCCAGCAGCGTAGCAACTTCTACAGGGGGCAAGACAGATACGCAGTATTTT. The encoded protein is CASSVATSTGGKTDTQYF.

V usage is TRBV19 and J usage is TRBJ1-3; tentative D call: TRBD1 (6 bases). Germline values: CDR1 LNHDA, CDR2 SQIVND (reference sequence). This CDR3 contains 14 residues. V was clipped by 3 bases and J by 0 bases, with 6 bases between them. CDR3 protein: CASSMGHSGNTIYF. Here the CDR3 DNA reads TGTGCCAGTAGTATGGGACACTCTGGAAACACCATATATTTT.

The J gene is TRBJ1-5, the V gene TRBV28; possibly TRBD1 for D (5 bases). Trimming took off 3 bases at V and 0 bases at J, with 9 bases between the two ends. This CDR3 spans 15 amino acids. The germline CDR1 and CDR2 sequences are MDHEN and SYDVKM. This CDR3 reads CASSFQGDSNQPQHF. DNA for the CDR3: TGTGCCAGCAGTTTCCAGGGCGATAGCAATCAGCCCCAGCATTTT.

The V and J genes are TRBV5-1 and TRBJ2-5; D is perhaps TRBD2 (5 bases). The CDR3 runs to 14 residues. V dropped 4 bases and J dropped 2 bases, with 12 bases sitting between them. Germline V gene sequence: CDR1 SGHRS, CDR2 YFSETQ. The CDR3 loop reads CASSPDPGQETQYF. CDR3 in DNA: TGCGCCAGCAGCCCGGACCCGGGACAAGAGACCCAGTACTTC.

This clone was picked up a small number of times. The CDR3 loop reads CASSILRGQGNQPQHF. The CDR3 DNA reads TGTGCCAGTAGTATTCTCAGGGGCCAGGGCAATCAGCCCCAGCATTTT. The chain combines TRBV19 with TRBJ1-5, with D tentatively TRBD1 (6 bases). Germline V lookup: CDR1 LNHDA, CDR2 SQIVND (reference sequence). The CDR3 has 16 residues. The germline V and J ends were trimmed by 3 bases and 2 bases, with 14 bases remaining between them.

The rearrangement links TRBV18 to TRBJ1-1; 8 nucleotides agree with TRBD1. After removal of 2 bases from V and 0 bases from J, the junction contained 8 bases not matched to a gene. The CDR3 is made up of 17 amino acids. The germline CDR1 and CDR2 sequences are KGHSH and LQKENI. Written as DNA, the CDR3 is TGTGCCAGCTCACCATTACCTGGACAGGGAATGAACACTGAAGCTTTCTTT. This encodes CASSPLPGQGMNTEAFF.

This chain links TRBV6-5 with TRBJ1-2, with D possibly being TRBD1 (5 bases). CDR1 and CDR2 from the germline V gene are MNHEY and SVGAGI. V dropped 6 bases and J dropped 5 bases, with 13 bases sitting between them. This CDR3 region has 13 residues. The CDR3 nucleotides are TGTGCCAGCAGCCGAGGGGAGGGGTATGGCTACACCTTC. It specifies CASSRGEGYGYTF.

The V and J genes are TRBV7-8 and TRBJ2-2; 9 bases are shared with TRBD1. The V gene's germline CDR1 is SGHVS and CDR2 FQNEAQ. V lost 5 bases to trimming and J lost 4 bases; unmatched junction nucleotides: 8. This CDR3 has 16 residues. The CDR3 reads CASSPYRGRGTGELFF. For the CDR3, the DNA is TGTGCCAGCAGCCCCTACAGGGGGCGGGGCACCGGGGAGCTGTTTTTT.

The rearrangement uses TRBV27 and TRBJ2-1, with 7 bases lining up with TRBD2. This CDR3 is built from 18 residues. Losses at the gene ends were 1 base for V and 7 bases for J; bases not matched to a gene: 16. The germline V gene encodes CDR1 MNHEY and CDR2 SMNVEV (reference sequence). CDR3 residues: CASSLLGVRGSGSNEQFF. In DNA form, the CDR3 reads TGTGCCAGCAGTTTATTGGGGGTTCGCGGGAGTGGATCGAATGAGCAGTTCTTC.

Regarding this clone: It is unclear where the CDR3 begins or ends on the DNA, so no DNA is shown, and the CDR3 is as TCRdb lists it. The J gene is TRBJ1-2, the V gene TRBV2; TRBD1, as called in the table, went unchecked against the DNA. CDR1 is SNHLY, CDR2 FYNNEI, per germline. With termini counted, the CDR3 has 16 amino acids. CDR3 region: CASILEPGQGLYGYTF.

The J gene is TRBJ2-2, the V gene TRBV5-5, with 8 bases matching TRBD1. Germline assignment: CDR1 SGHKS and CDR2 YYEKEE (reference sequence). This CDR3 comprises 17 residues. The ends lost 0 bases at V and 3 bases at J; junction bases unmatched: 7. The CDR3 loop is CASSLDPGTGDTGELFF. The DNA for the CDR3 is TGTGCCAGCAGCTTGGATCCCGGGACAGGTGACACCGGGGAGCTGTTTTTT.

This clone was detected once. V is TRBV29-1 and J is TRBJ2-5, with a weak D call TRBD2 (7 bases). The V gene's germline CDR1 is SQVTM and CDR2 ANQGSEA. The CDR3 sequence is 12 residues long. V lost 5 bases and J lost 5, with 12 bases in between. The CDR3 here is CSVRGGPETQYF. CDR3 DNA sequence: TGCAGCGTTAGGGGGGGCCCGGAGACCCAGTACTTC.

This clone was recorded a few times. V and J are TRBV29-1 and TRBJ2-7, with D possibly being TRBD2 (5 bases). Germline lookup yields CDR1 SQVTM and CDR2 ANQGSEA. Trimming removed 4 bases from V and 5 bases from J, with 12 bases in between. This CDR3 spans 12 amino acids. The CDR3 DNA is TGCAGCGTTGTAAGAGGGTATGACGAGCAGTACTTC. Translated: CSVVRGYDEQYF.

The CDR3 protein is CAITGGSYEQYF. Written as DNA, the CDR3 is TGTGCCATCACGGGAGGGTCCTACGAGCAGTACTTC. This chain uses TRBV19 with TRBJ2-7, with TRBD2 identical over 8 bases. V lost 10 bases, J lost 1 base, and 3 bases stayed unmatched. Germline loops: CDR1 LNHDA, CDR2 SQIVND (reference sequence). The CDR3 is made up of 12 amino acids.

The chain joins TRBV28 to TRBJ1-5; 8 positions agree with TRBD1. V gave up 6 bases and J gave up 0 bases; unmatched junction bases: 13. The germline CDR1 and CDR2 sequences are MDHEN and SYDVKM. There are 18 residues in the CDR3. Written as DNA, the CDR3 is TGTGCCAGCAGGTACCAGGGGGCGGAAAAGCCTAGCAATCAGCCCCAGCATTTT. Residues: CASRYQGAEKPSNQPQHF.

The rearrangement joins TRBV28 to TRBJ2-1, with 9 positions matching TRBD1. Germline-derived CDR1 and CDR2 are MDHEN and SYDVKM. J lost 8 bases, V lost 5 bases, and 1 base had no gene match. This CDR3 is 12 amino acids long. The CDR3: CASSTGGYEQFF. CDR3 DNA sequence: TGTGCCAGCAGTACAGGGGGCTATGAGCAGTTCTTC.

This clone appeared a few times. The chain links TRBV24-1 to TRBJ1-5; D unclear. The ends were cut back, 8 bases at V and 0 bases at J, with 4 bases in the middle. Germline lookup yields CDR1 KGHDR and CDR2 SFDVKD. The CDR3 is 12 residues long. CDR3: CATTDSNQPQHF. CDR3 DNA sequence: TGTGCCACCACAGATAGCAATCAGCCCCAGCATTTT.

V and J are TRBV5-4 and TRBJ1-2, with 7 positions matching TRBD1. The CDR3 is made up of 14 amino acids. Germline CDR1 and CDR2: SGHNT and YYREEE (reference sequence). V shed 0 bases, J shed 4 bases, and the junction held 3 bases outside the gene matches. CDR3 bases: TGTGCCAGCAGCTTGGACAGGGGCGGCTATGGCTACACCTTC. It yields the protein CASSLDRGGYGYTF.

The chain carries TRBV6-5 and TRBJ1-5; perhaps TRBD1 as D (5 bases). This CDR3 contains 13 residues. V dropped 8 bases and J dropped 4 bases, with 12 bases sitting between them. Germline V lookup: CDR1 MNHEY, CDR2 SVGAGI. The CDR3 reads CASQGGSNQPQHF. DNA for the CDR3: TGTGCCAGCCAGGGAGGATCTAATCAGCCCCAGCATTTT.

This chain joins TRBV5-1 and TRBJ2-1; 12 bases are a match to TRBD2. The germline V gene encodes CDR1 SGHRS and CDR2 YFSETQ. V lost 4 bases, J lost 10 bases, and 6 bases stayed unmatched. The CDR3 length is 14 residues. The CDR3 DNA sequence: TGCGCCAGCAGCAATGGACTAGCGGGGTGGGAGCAGTTCTTC. As protein: CASSNGLAGWEQFF.

This clone appeared a few times. The chain is built from TRBV6-1 and TRBJ1-1; no definite D call. The V end lost 2 bases, the J end lost 11 bases, and 15 bases lay between the germline ends. The germline CDR1 and CDR2 sequences are MNHNS and SASEGT. The CDR3 totals 13 residues. CDR3 bases: TGTGCCAGCAGTGAATCCAAGGAGACGTGGGCTTTCTTT. It encodes CASSESKETWAFF.

This chain joins TRBV5-4 and TRBJ2-1, with TRBD2 identical over 9 bases. Trimming cost V 4 bases and J 4 bases; bases outside gene matches: 9. The CDR3 contains 16 residues. CDR1 SGHNT and CDR2 YYREEE come from the germline V gene (reference sequence). The CDR3 region is CASSVSGAGGYNEQFF. CDR3 sequence (DNA): TGTGCCAGCAGCGTGAGCGGGGCGGGGGGGTACAATGAGCAGTTCTTC. Supplemented by reference TRBV5-4 and TRBJ2-1, the full variable domain reads ETGVTQSPTHLIKTRGQQVTLRCSSQSGHNTVSWYQQALGQGPQFIFQYYREEENGRGNFPPRFSGLQFPNYSSELNVNALELDDSALYLCASSVSGAGGYNEQFFGPGTRLTVL.

V and J are TRBV29-1 and TRBJ1-3; D call uncertain. This CDR3 is built from 13 residues. V was cut by 6 bases and J by 0 bases, with 9 bases left in between. CDR1 is SQVTM, CDR2 ANQGSEA, per germline. CDR3 protein: CSVLGDSGNTIYF. CDR3 DNA sequence: TGCAGCGTCCTAGGTGACTCTGGAAACACCATATATTTT.

The genes are TRBV29-1 and TRBJ1-5; the D gene is possibly TRBD1 (5 bases). CDR3 size: 13 residues. Between the trimmed V and J ends, which lost 5 bases and 2 bases, there was a span of 10 bases. The germline V gene has CDR1 SQVTM and CDR2 ANQGSEA. The CDR3, as DNA: TGCAGCGTTTGGGGGGAGGGCAATCAGCCCCAGCATTTT. It encodes CSVWGEGNQPQHF.

The V and J genes are TRBV9 and TRBJ2-3; no clear D. Looked up from germline, CDR1 is SGDLS and CDR2 is YYNGEE. Between the trimmed V and J ends, which lost 4 bases and 2 bases, there was a span of 5 bases. CDR3 size: 12 residues. The CDR3 protein is CASSFNTDTQYF. CDR3 DNA: TGTGCCAGCAGCTTTAACACAGATACGCAGTATTTT.

The gene calls are TRBV5-1 and TRBJ1-5, with 10 bases identical to TRBD1. Germline CDR1 is SGHRS and CDR2 is YFSETQ. Trimming at V came to 4 bases and at J to 6 bases, leaving 7 bases not matched to a gene. The CDR3 covers 15 residues. CDR3 in DNA: TGCGCCAGCAGCCCGGGACAGGGGAGAAGTCAGCCCCAGCATTTT. Translating gives CASSPGQGRSQPQHF.

This clone was observed once. This chain joins TRBV6-4 and TRBJ2-6; 9 bases are shared with TRBD2. There are 17 residues in the CDR3. Trimming cost V 0 bases and J 0 bases; bases outside gene matches: 0. The germline gives CDR1 MRHNA, CDR2 SNTAGT. The CDR3 protein is CASSDSTSGSGANVLTF. CDR3 bases: TGTGCCAGCAGTGACTCGACTAGCGGCTCTGGGGCCAACGTCCTGACTTTC.

V is TRBV28 and J is TRBJ2-7; TRBD1 agrees at 7 bases. The CDR3 length is 15 residues. Germline V lookup: CDR1 MDHEN, CDR2 SYDVKM. V trimming: 7 bases; J trimming: 0 bases; junction bases outside the gene matches: 9. CDR3 protein: CASTLQGLSSYEQYF. CDR3 nucleotides: TGTGCCAGCACCCTACAGGGGCTCAGCTCCTACGAGCAGTACTTC.

J is TRBJ2-7 and V is TRBV9; 7 bases align to TRBD1. Germline CDR1 SGDLS, CDR2 YYNGEE. This CDR3 is built from 16 residues. The ends lost 3 bases at V and 3 bases at J; junction bases unmatched: 12. The CDR3 DNA follows: TGTGCCAGCAGCGCGCTCACCGGGACAGATCACTACGAGCAGTACTTC. Residues: CASSALTGTDHYEQYF.